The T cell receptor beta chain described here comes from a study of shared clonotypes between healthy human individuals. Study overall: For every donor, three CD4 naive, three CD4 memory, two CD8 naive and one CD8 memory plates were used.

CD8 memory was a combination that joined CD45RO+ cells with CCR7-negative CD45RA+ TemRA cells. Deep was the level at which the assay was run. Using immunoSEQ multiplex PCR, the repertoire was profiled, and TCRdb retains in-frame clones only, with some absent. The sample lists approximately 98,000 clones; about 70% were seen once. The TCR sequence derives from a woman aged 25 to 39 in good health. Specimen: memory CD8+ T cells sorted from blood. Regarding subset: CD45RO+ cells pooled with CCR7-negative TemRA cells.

DNA of the CDR3: TGTGCCAGCAGTAAGTACTCAGAATTGAACTACGAGCAGTACTTC. Amino acids: CASSKYSELNYEQYF. The genes are TRBV5-5 and TRBJ2-7; D uncertain. Per germline, CDR1 SGHKS and CDR2 YYEKEE (reference sequence). The germline V and J ends were trimmed by 5 bases and 3 bases, with 18 bases remaining between them. The CDR3 is 15 residues long. Full variable domain (remainder filled in from reference TRBV5-5 and TRBJ2-7): DAGVTQSPTHLIKTRGQQVTLRCSPISGHKSVSWYQQVLGQGPQFIFQYYEKEERGRGNFPDRFSARQFPNYSSELNVNALLLGDSALYLCASSKYSELNYEQYFGPGTRLTVT.